This T cell receptor (beta chain) came from a study of T cells after yellow fever vaccination. The table lists this clonotype with a few counts. This CDR3 comprises 14 residues. Germline V lookup: CDR1 SGHVS, CDR2 FNYEAQ. V trimming: 4 bases; J trimming: 5 bases; junction bases outside the gene matches: 4. TCRdb recomputed calls from the 5' RACE reads with MiXCR, one row per CDR3 protein. The repertoire consists of approximately 90,000 distinct CDR3 sequences, with roughly 5.2% occurring once and the leading ten covering more than 40%. The chain uses TRBV7-6 and TRBJ2-3; 9 bases are shared with TRBD2. The TCR originated in a man younger than 30 who received the YFV17D yellow fever vaccine. The source material was CD8+ T cells sorted from PBMCs, sampled 10 days after the yellow fever booster vaccination. The CDR3 here is CASSWSGGIDTQYF. The DNA for the CDR3 is TGTGCCAGCAGCTGGAGCGGGGGGATAGATACGCAGTATTTT.